This T cell receptor beta chain originates from a study of shared clonotypes between healthy human individuals. Adult donors, all healthy and HIV-negative, had no recent acute infections or vaccinations. Overall study results and limits: In general, naive subsets displayed greater estimated richness than memory subsets did. Several donors shared around 5.2% of their naive CD4 clonotypes.

TCRdb's copy holds only in-frame clones and misses some; the assay was immunoSEQ multiplex PCR. The table has 1.6 million or so clones, 98% seen once. Concerning this clone: Its specificity is not known.

This clonotype was sampled from a man aged 25 to 40 in good health. What was sequenced was naive CD4+ T cells sorted from blood. Stated subset: CD45RA+ positively selected.

This CDR3 is CSPRGEQGGHF. CDR3 DNA sequence: TGCAGCCCCCGGGGGGAACAGGGTGGGCATTTT. The V and J genes are TRBV29-1 and TRBJ1-5; maybe TRBD1 (6 bases). From germline, CDR1 is SQVTM and CDR2 ANQGSEA. The CDR3 is 11 amino acids. The V and J ends lost 8 bases and 15 bases respectively, with 20 bases between them.